This T cell receptor beta chain is drawn from a study of cytomegalovirus exposure and HLA in healthy donors. V was pared by 2 bases and J by 4 bases, with 16 bases between. The CDR3 has 17 residues. Germline V gene lookup returns CDR1 SGHRS and CDR2 YFSETQ. Amplification used 60 Vbeta primers and 13 Jbeta primers. The repertoire was sequenced with immunoSEQ multiplex PCR; TCRdb's copy has only in-frame clones and lacks some. Of 150,000 to 180,000 clones detected, more than 70% appear once; the ten largest clones hold over 5%. What was sequenced was PBMCs. The TCR comes from a woman aged 40 to 50 in good health and CMV-seropositive. This rearrangement joins TRBV5-1 to TRBJ2-6, with D perhaps matching TRBD2 (6 bases). CDR3 nucleotide sequence: TGCGCCAGCAGCTTCCGTAGCGGCGTCGGGGGGGCCAACGTCCTGACTTTC. It specifies CASSFRSGVGGANVLTF.